The 26 T cell receptor beta chains given below trace back to one sample, sequenced in a study of OX40 agonist ivuxolimab in advanced cancers. Profiling relied on immunoSEQ multiplex PCR, and the TCRdb table lists in-frame clones only, not all of them. The profile shows under 70,000 clones, roughly 85% of them singletons. The sequenced sample was CD4+ or CD8+ T cells sorted from blood, obtained in a trial of the OX40 agonist ivuxolimab. The receptor source for this set is an adult with an advanced solid tumor such as melanoma, head and neck, liver or kidney cancer.

The V call is TRBV25-1, the J call TRBJ1-6, with TRBD1 matching 8 bases. CDR3 size: 13 residues. Germline CDR1 is MGHDK and CDR2 is SYGVNS. J lost 9 bases, V lost 7 bases, and 5 bases had no gene match. DNA for the CDR3: TGTGCCAGCAAGGACAGGGAAGGTTCACCCCTCCACTTT. Its protein product is CASKDREGSPLHF. Complete variable domain (other parts from reference TRBV25-1 and TRBJ1-6): EADIYQTPRYLVIGTGKKITLECSQTMGHDKMYWYQQDPGMELHLIHYSYGVNSTEKGDLSSESTVSRIRTEHFPLTLESARPSHTSQYLCASKDREGSPLHFGNGTRLTVT.

The chain has TRBV1 and TRBJ1-6. TRBV1 is a listed pseudogene. The CDR3 runs to 15 residues. The CDR3 sequence: CTSSGLGRPVSPLHF. DNA for the CDR3: TGCACCAGCAGCGGGCTTGGACGCCCGGTTTCACCCCTCCACTTT.

CDR3 residues: CAWSGLAGGIGELFF. The CDR3 nucleotides read TGTGCCTGGAGCGGTCTAGCGGGAGGTATCGGGGAGCTGTTTTTT. V is TRBV30 and J is TRBJ2-2; 11 positions agree with TRBD2. The CDR3 sequence is 15 residues long. Per the germline V gene, CDR1 is GTSNPN and CDR2 is SVGIG (reference sequence). Unmatched junction bases numbered 7, after V lost 3 bases and J lost 7 bases.

This chain connects TRBV9 to TRBJ2-3; 7 nucleotides agree with TRBD2. Germline CDR1 reads SGDLS; CDR2 reads YYNGEE. Trimming removed 0 bases from V and 5 bases from J; junction bases left unmatched: 9. The CDR3 contains 16 residues. This CDR3 reads CASSVDVRWGGDTQYF. The CDR3 DNA is TGTGCCAGCAGCGTAGACGTTCGGTGGGGGGGAGATACGCAGTATTTT.

The CDR3 spells CASSSGGGTDYGYTF. The DNA for the CDR3 is TGTGCCAGCAGCTCTGGGGGAGGGACCGACTATGGCTACACCTTC. The chain carries TRBV28 and TRBJ1-2; possible D gene TRBD1, 5 bases. CDR3 length: 15 residues. V lost 6 bases and J lost 3, with 17 bases in between. CDR1 MDHEN and CDR2 SYDVKM come from the germline V gene.

To note about this clone: The junction departs from the called germline gene at one end, perhaps through a read error. The chain carries TRBV27 and TRBJ1-1, with unresolved D. The CDR3 has 14 amino acids. The germline CDR1 and CDR2 sequences are MNHEY and SMNVEV (reference sequence). CDR3 coding DNA: TGTGCCAGCAGTTTAAATTTTGAGCGGTCAGAAGTTTTCTTT. It encodes CASSLNFERSEVFF.

The chain recombines TRBV19 with TRBJ1-5, with 12 bases aligning to TRBD1. The CDR3 sequence is 16 residues long. V dropped 7 bases and J dropped 7; count of bases not matched to a gene: 11. Germline assignment: CDR1 LNHDA and CDR2 SQIVND (reference sequence). CDR3 in DNA: TGTGCCAGTACTACCCGGGACAGGGGGCTCCGGCAGCCCCAGCATTTT. Translating it yields CASTTRDRGLRQPQHF.

A few counts support this clone. This rearrangement joins TRBV5-1 to TRBJ2-5, with 10 bases identical to TRBD2. Germline V gene data show CDR1 as SGHRS and CDR2 as YFSETQ. This CDR3 comprises 16 residues. V dropped 6 bases and J dropped 2; count of bases not matched to a gene: 10. Here the CDR3 DNA reads TGCGCCAGCACGGTCGGGGCTAGCGGGAGACAAGAGACCCAGTACTTC. Translating it yields CASTVGASGRQETQYF.

This clone has more than one count but fewer than ten. The chain uses TRBV28 and TRBJ1-2, with unresolved D. V was clipped by 2 bases and J by 8 bases, with 9 bases between them. The CDR3 has 12 residues. Germline loops: CDR1 MDHEN, CDR2 SYDVKM. CDR3 amino acids: CASSLNRSGYTF. The CDR3 DNA follows: TGTGCCAGCAGTTTAAACAGATCGGGCTACACCTTC.

This clone appeared once. V and J are TRBV19 and TRBJ2-3; 8 nucleotides agree with TRBD2. J gave up 5 bases and V 6 bases, and 4 bases lay outside the gene matches. Germline V gene sequence: CDR1 LNHDA, CDR2 SQIVND (reference sequence). The CDR3 is 13 residues long. The CDR3: CASSGRAVDTQYF. CDR3 DNA sequence: TGTGCCAGTAGCGGGAGGGCCGTAGATACGCAGTATTTT.

This chain joins TRBV5-8 and TRBJ2-3; possible D gene TRBD1, 6 bases. The CDR3 spans 15 residues. CDR1 is SGHTS, CDR2 YDEGEE, per germline. The ends were cut back, 4 bases at V and 3 bases at J, with 15 bases in the middle. The CDR3 protein is CASSLWGRLTDTQYF. The CDR3 nucleotides are TGTGCCAGCAGCCTGTGGGGGCGGTTAACAGATACGCAGTATTTT.

As DNA, the CDR3 is TGTGCCAGCAGTGAAGTACAGGGGGGCCAGCCCCAGCATTTT. Translation gives CASSEVQGGQPQHF. The chain employs TRBV2 and TRBJ1-5; 8 bases align to TRBD1. This CDR3 contains 14 residues. Unmatched junction bases numbered 3, after V lost 1 base and J lost 7 bases. The germline CDR1 and CDR2 sequences are SNHLY and FYNNEI.

V gene TRBV5-5 combines with J gene TRBJ1-1; 7 bases agree with TRBD1. V shed 6 bases, J shed 0 bases, and the junction held 5 bases outside the gene matches. This CDR3 is built from 14 residues. CDR1 and CDR2 from the germline V gene are SGHKS and YYEKEE (reference sequence). The CDR3 sequence is CASTLGTVNTEAFF. The CDR3 DNA is TGTGCCAGCACCCTGGGGACAGTGAACACTGAAGCTTTCTTT. Using reference TRBV5-5 and TRBJ1-1 for the parts outside the CDR3, the full variable domain is DAGVTQSPTHLIKTRGQQVTLRCSPISGHKSVSWYQQVLGQGPQFIFQYYEKEERGRGNFPDRFSARQFPNYSSELNVNALLLGDSALYLCASTLGTVNTEAFFGQGTRLTVV.

This rearrangement joins TRBV27 to TRBJ1-6; the D gene is possibly TRBD1 (5 bases). This CDR3 is 15 amino acids long. CDR1 MNHEY and CDR2 SMNVEV come from the germline V gene (reference sequence). V dropped 3 bases and J dropped 3 bases, with 9 bases sitting between them. In DNA, the CDR3 is TGTGCCAGCAGTTTGGGGACTGTCTATAATTCACCCCTCCACTTT. Translated: CASSLGTVYNSPLHF.

V is TRBV28 and J is TRBJ2-1, with unresolved D. The germline CDR1 and CDR2 sequences are MDHEN and SYDVKM. The ends were cut back, 1 base at V and 2 bases at J, with 0 bases in the middle. The CDR3 loop spans 12 amino acids. This chain's CDR3 is CASSLSYNEQFF. CDR3 coding DNA: TGTGCCAGCAGTTTATCCTACAATGAGCAGTTCTTC.

This chain uses TRBV15 with TRBJ2-7, with TRBD1 as a possible D gene (5 bases). The CDR3 extends over 13 amino acids. Germline CDR1 reads LNHNV; CDR2 reads YYDKDF (reference sequence). The germline V and J ends were trimmed by 1 base and 3 bases, with 7 bases remaining between them. The CDR3 protein is CATSRGDSYEQYF. In DNA, the CDR3 is TGTGCCACCAGCAGAGGCGACAGCTACGAGCAGTACTTC. Looking up the rest from reference TRBV15 and TRBJ2-7 gives the full variable domain: DAMVIQNPRYQVTQFGKPVTLSCSQTLNHNVMYWYQQKSSQAPKLLFHYYDKDFNNEADTPDNFQSRRPNTSFCFLDIRSPGLGDTAMYLCATSRGDSYEQYFGPGTRLTVT.

The CDR3 reads CASSYTVKDTEAFF. CDR3 DNA: TGTGCCAGCAGTTACACGGTAAAGGACACTGAAGCTTTCTTT. The V and J genes are TRBV6-5 and TRBJ1-1; D call uncertain. The CDR3 loop spans 14 amino acids. Germline lookup yields CDR1 MNHEY and CDR2 SVGAGI. V lost 2 bases and J lost 3, with 10 bases in between.

V is TRBV30 and J is TRBJ2-3; tentative D call: TRBD1 (6 bases). CDR3 length equals 14 residues. Deletions cut 2 bases from V and 4 bases from J, with 13 bases between. Germline V lookup: CDR1 GTSNPN, CDR2 SVGIG (reference sequence). The DNA of the CDR3 is TGTGCCTGGAGTCCACCCCAGGGGTCAGATACGCAGTATTTT. Its translation: CAWSPPQGSDTQYF.

The chain joins TRBV13 to TRBJ2-7; TRBD1 matches 8 bases. The CDR3 is made up of 14 amino acids. The ends lost 5 bases at V and 2 bases at J; junction bases unmatched: 5. In germline, CDR1 is PRHDT, CDR2 FYEKMQ (reference sequence). CDR3 amino acids: CASSPPDRAYEQYF. The CDR3 bases are TGTGCCAGCAGCCCCCCGGACAGGGCCTACGAGCAGTACTTC.

The chain links TRBV9 to TRBJ1-2; the match to TRBD1 covers 7 bases. The CDR3 covers 15 residues. The germline CDR1 and CDR2 sequences are SGDLS and YYNGEE. The ends lost 4 bases at V and 5 bases at J; junction bases unmatched: 11. The CDR3 region is CASSREGTEKYGYTF. CDR3 in DNA: TGTGCCAGCAGCAGAGAAGGGACAGAAAAATATGGCTACACCTTC. The full variable domain, with the rest looked up from reference TRBV9 and TRBJ1-2, is DSGVTQTPKHLITATGQRVTLRCSPRSGDLSVYWYQQSLDQGLQFLIQYYNGEERAKGNILERFSAQQFPDLHSELNLSSLELGDSALYFCASSREGTEKYGYTFGSGTRLTVV.

The chain couples TRBV28 to TRBJ2-7; TRBD1 agrees at 9 bases. J was trimmed by 5 bases and V by 6 bases; bases with no gene match: 8. The V gene's germline CDR1 is MDHEN and CDR2 SYDVKM. The CDR3 is 14 residues long. The CDR3 region is CASRDGTGIHEQYF. CDR3 DNA sequence: TGTGCCAGCAGAGACGGGACAGGGATCCACGAGCAGTACTTC.

This rearrangement joins TRBV5-1 to TRBJ2-1, with D perhaps matching TRBD2 (6 bases). The CDR3 has 16 amino acids. CDR1 SGHRS and CDR2 YFSETQ come from the germline V gene. The ends were cut back, 2 bases at V and 5 bases at J, with 17 bases in the middle. The CDR3 DNA reads as TGCGCCAGCAGCTTTCTAAACGCGGGACTTAACAATGAGCAGTTCTTC. Amino acid sequence: CASSFLNAGLNNEQFF.

V is TRBV6-1 and J is TRBJ1-1; maybe TRBD1 (5 bases). Germline loops: CDR1 MNHNS, CDR2 SASEGT. This CDR3 contains 13 residues. V lost 4 bases and J lost 0, with 6 bases in between. The CDR3 DNA follows: TGTGCCAGCAGTGGACAGATGAACACTGAAGCTTTCTTT. The encoded protein is CASSGQMNTEAFF.

CDR3 nucleotide sequence: TGTGCCAGCAGACCCACCCTGGGAGTTGAAAAACTGTTTTTT. It yields the protein CASRPTLGVEKLFF. The chain recombines TRBV6-6 with TRBJ1-4; no clear D gene. With 6 bases removed from V and 7 bases from J, the gap between germline ends came to 15 bases. The germline CDR1 and CDR2 sequences are MNHNY and SVGAGI (reference sequence). CDR3 length equals 14 residues.

The V and J genes are TRBV28 and TRBJ2-3; 10 bases are a match to TRBD2. The CDR3 runs 13 residues. Germline CDR1 is MDHEN and CDR2 is SYDVKM. V lost 7 bases and J lost 7; bases outside the gene matches: 5. DNA of the CDR3: TGTGCCAGCACTAGCGGGGGCGGGAATACGCAGTATTTT. Protein sequence: CASTSGGGNTQYF.

This rearrangement joins TRBV11-3 to TRBJ1-1; unclear D gene. Germline V lookup: CDR1 SGHNT, CDR2 YENEEA. The V and J ends lost 7 bases and 4 bases respectively, with 13 bases between them. The CDR3 runs to 13 residues. The CDR3 nucleotides are TGTGCCAGCACCCCCGAACGGGGCACTGAAGCTTTCTTT. Amino acids: CASTPERGTEAFF. The variable domain in full, with the rest retrieved from reference TRBV11-3 and TRBJ1-1, is EAGVVQSPRYKIIEKKQPVAFWCNPISGHNTLYWYLQNLGQGPELLIRYENEEAVDDSQLPKDRFSAERLKGVDSTLKIQPAELGDSAVYLCASTPERGTEAFFGQGTRLTVV.